The clone carrying this TCR beta chain was counted a few times. With 2 bases removed from V and 9 bases from J, the gap between germline ends came to 15 bases. The length of the CDR3 is 13 residues. Germline V lookup: CDR1 GTSNPN, CDR2 SVGIG (reference sequence). This specimen comes from a study of human T cells and chemical hapten exposure. In the study overall: Scalp application of diphenylcyclopropenone was performed weekly in patients across the entire approximately 25-week study. Alopecia areata, totalis or universalis affected patients who were mostly female. TCR yield per sample varied, mainly due to pooled library volumes.

Indicated time point: patch test 3, about 24 weeks after DPC sensitization. Treatment noted: therapeutic diphenylcyclopropenone sensitization with weekly scalp DPC. Unique molecular identifiers were affixed to discrete cDNA molecules within the library. MiXCR, applied by TCRdb to the RACE reads, yields one record per CDR3 protein. The data hold tens of thousands of distinct CDR3 sequences, with 10% to 13% observed a single time. V usage is TRBV30 and J usage is TRBJ2-3; D is ambiguous. The TCR was taken from a woman between 50 and 59 years old with alopecia areata. Some clones in this sample may be carry-over from other donors' samples. Sequences were derived from whole blood, sampled in connection with sensitization to the hapten diphenylcyclopropenone (DPC). The CDR3 here is CAWSPPDPLTQYF. The CDR3 bases are TGTGCCTGGAGTCCACCGGACCCTCTCACGCAGTATTTT.